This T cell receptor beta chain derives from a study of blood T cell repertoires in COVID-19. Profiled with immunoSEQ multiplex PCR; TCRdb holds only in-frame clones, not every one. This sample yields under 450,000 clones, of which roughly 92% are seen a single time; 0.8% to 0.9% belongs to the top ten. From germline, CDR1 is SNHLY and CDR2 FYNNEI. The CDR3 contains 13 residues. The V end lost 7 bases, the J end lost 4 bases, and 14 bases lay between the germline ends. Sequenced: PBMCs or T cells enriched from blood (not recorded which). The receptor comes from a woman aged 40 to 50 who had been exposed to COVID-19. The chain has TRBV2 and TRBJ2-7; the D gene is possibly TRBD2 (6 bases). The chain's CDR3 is CASNMRGVYEQYF. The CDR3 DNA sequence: TGTGCCAGCAATATGCGGGGCGTTTACGAGCAGTACTTC.